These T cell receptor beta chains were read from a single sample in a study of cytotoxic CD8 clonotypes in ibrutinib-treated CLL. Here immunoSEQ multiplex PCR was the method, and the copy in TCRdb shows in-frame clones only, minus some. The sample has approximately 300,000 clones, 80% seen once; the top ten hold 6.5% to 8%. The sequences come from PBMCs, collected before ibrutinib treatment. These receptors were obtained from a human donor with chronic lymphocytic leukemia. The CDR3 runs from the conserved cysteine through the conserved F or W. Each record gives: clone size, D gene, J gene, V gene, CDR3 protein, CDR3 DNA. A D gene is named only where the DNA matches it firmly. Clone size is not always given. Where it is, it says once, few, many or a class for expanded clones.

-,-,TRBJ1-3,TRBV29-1,CSVQDSGDPRGNTIYF,TGCAGCGTTCAAGACTCGGGGGACCCACGTGGAAACACCATATATTTT
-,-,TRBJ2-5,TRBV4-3,CASSRNPGPNQETQYF,TGCGCCAGCAGCCGCAATCCGGGCCCTAACCAAGAGACCCAGTACTTC
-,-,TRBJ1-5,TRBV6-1,CASSESRVGNQPQHF,TGTGCCAGCAGCGAATCCAGGGTGGGCAATCAGCCCCAGCATTTT
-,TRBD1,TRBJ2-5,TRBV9,CASSDRGRWETQYF,TGTGCCAGCAGCGACAGGGGGCGCTGGGAGACCCAGTACTTC
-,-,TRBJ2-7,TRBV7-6,CASSLVETDYEQYF,TGTGCCAGCAGCTTAGTAGAGACAGACTACGAGCAGTACTTC
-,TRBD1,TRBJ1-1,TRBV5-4,CASSLDPGQTEAFF,TGTGCCAGCAGCTTGGATCCGGGACAGACTGAAGCTTTCTTT
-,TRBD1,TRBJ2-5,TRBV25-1,CASTPGQGAMYQETQYF,TGTGCCAGCACCCCGGGACAGGGGGCTATGTACCAAGAGACCCAGTACTTC
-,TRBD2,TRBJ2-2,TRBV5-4,CASSSTSGNTRAGELFF,TGTGCCAGCAGCTCAACTAGCGGCAATACGCGGGCCGGGGAGCTGTTTTTT
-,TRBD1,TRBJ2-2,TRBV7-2,CASSLVGTDNTGELFF,TGTGCCAGCAGCTTAGTAGGGACAGACAACACCGGGGAGCTGTTTTTT
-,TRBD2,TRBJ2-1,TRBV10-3,CAIRAGTYNEQFF,TGTGCCATCAGAGCGGGGACGTACAATGAGCAGTTCTTC
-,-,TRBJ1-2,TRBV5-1,CASSLSRSYGYTF,TGCGCCAGCAGCTTAAGTCGGAGCTATGGCTACACCTTC
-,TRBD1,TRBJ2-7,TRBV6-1,CASSELVSGGDQYF,TGTGCCAGCAGTGAATTAGTGTCAGGGGGCGATCAGTACTTC
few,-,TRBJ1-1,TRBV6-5,CASSYAGGTEAFF,TGTGCCAGCAGTTACGCTGGTGGCACTGAAGCTTTCTTT
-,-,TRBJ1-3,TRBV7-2,CASSSASGNTIYF,TGTGCCAGCAGCTCCGCGTCTGGAAACACCATATATTTT
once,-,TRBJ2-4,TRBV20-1,CSARQVGIQYF,TGCAGTGCTAGACAGGTTGGCATTCAGTACTTC
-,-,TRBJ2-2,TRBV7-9,CARTPFRSNTGELFF,TGTGCCAGGACCCCCTTTAGGTCGAACACCGGGGAGCTGTTTTTT
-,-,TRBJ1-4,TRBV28,CASSFSGTTNEKLFF,TGTGCCAGCAGTTTTTCGGGGACAACTAATGAAAAACTGTTTTTT
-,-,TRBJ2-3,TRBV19,CASSMRAASTDTQYF,TGTGCCAGTAGTATGAGGGCCGCGAGCACAGATACGCAGTATTTT
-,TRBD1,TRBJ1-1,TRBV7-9,CASQGGTEAFF,TGTGCCAGCCAGGGGGGCACTGAAGCTTTCTTT
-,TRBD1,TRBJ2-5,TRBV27,CASSLSGRTGWVVETQYF,TGTGCCAGCAGTTTATCAGGAAGGACAGGCTGGGTTGTAGAGACCCAGTACTTC
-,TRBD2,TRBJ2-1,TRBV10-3,CAISDAGATYNEQFF,TGTGCCATCAGTGACGCGGGAGCAACCTACAATGAGCAGTTCTTC
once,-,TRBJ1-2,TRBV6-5,CASRSRGANYGYTF,TGTGCCAGCAGGTCTAGAGGGGCGAACTATGGCTACACCTTC
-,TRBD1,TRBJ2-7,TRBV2,CASSKGQGSRYEQYF,TGTGCCAGCAGTAAGGGACAGGGATCTAGGTACGAGCAGTACTTC
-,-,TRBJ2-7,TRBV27,CASSSRARWGEQYF,TGTGCCAGCAGTTCTCGGGCTAGATGGGGCGAGCAGTACTTC
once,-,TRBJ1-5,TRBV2,CASSDSTWGNQPQHF,TGTGCCAGCAGTGATTCGACCTGGGGCAATCAGCCCCAGCATTTT
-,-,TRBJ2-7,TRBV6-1,CASSEPGLTLYEQYF,TGTGCCAGCAGTGAACCGGGCCTAACCCTATACGAGCAGTACTTC
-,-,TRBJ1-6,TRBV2,CASEEGGLLDSPLHF,TGTGCCAGCGAAGAAGGGGGACTGTTGGATTCACCCCTCCACTTT
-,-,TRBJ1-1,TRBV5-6,CASSLVPTGTEAFF,TGTGCCAGCAGCTTGGTTCCGACGGGGACTGAAGCTTTCTTT
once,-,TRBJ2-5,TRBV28,CASSFGSSVWEMYQETQYF,TGTGCCAGCAGTTTCGGTTCGTCGGTGTGGGAGATGTACCAAGAGACCCAGTACTTC
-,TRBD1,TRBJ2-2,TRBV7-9,CASSLRALGQGNTGELFF,TGTGCCAGCAGCTTAAGGGCGTTGGGACAGGGGAACACCGGGGAGCTGTTTTTT
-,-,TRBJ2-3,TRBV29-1,CSVDGAPGSFDTQYF,TGCAGCGTTGACGGGGCCCCAGGGAGCTTCGATACGCAGTATTTT
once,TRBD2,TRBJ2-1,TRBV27,CASRVGTSGSIPYNEQFF,TGTGCCAGCAGAGTCGGGACTAGCGGGAGTATCCCCTACAATGAGCAGTTCTTC
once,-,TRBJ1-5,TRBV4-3,CASSQDWGVLQPQHF,TGCGCCAGCAGCCAAGATTGGGGGGTCCTTCAGCCCCAGCATTTT
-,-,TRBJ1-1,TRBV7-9,CASVALNTEAFF,TGTGCCAGTGTGGCACTGAACACTGAAGCTTTCTTT
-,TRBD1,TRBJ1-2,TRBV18,CASSRGQGSYGYTF,TGTGCCAGCTCACGAGGACAGGGATCCTATGGCTACACCTTC
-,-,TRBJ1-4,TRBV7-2,CASSLAAAHNEKLFF,TGTGCCAGCAGCTTGGCAGCTGCTCATAATGAAAAACTGTTTTTT
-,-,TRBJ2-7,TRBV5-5,CASSPRDTLYEQYF,TGTGCCAGCAGCCCCCGGGACACACTCTACGAGCAGTACTTC
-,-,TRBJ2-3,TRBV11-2,CASSLVGRDPDTQYF,TGTGCCAGCAGCTTAGTCGGCAGGGACCCAGATACGCAGTATTTT
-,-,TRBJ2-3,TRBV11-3,CASSLRAATDTQYF,TGTGCCAGCAGCTTACGAGCGGCCACAGATACGCAGTATTTT
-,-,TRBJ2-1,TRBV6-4,CASSLVKGEGEQFF,TGTGCCAGCAGTCTTGTAAAGGGGGAGGGTGAGCAGTTCTTC
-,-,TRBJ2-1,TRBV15,CATSRGGGGAYNEQFF,TGTGCCACCAGCAGAGGAGGGGGAGGCGCCTACAATGAGCAGTTCTTC
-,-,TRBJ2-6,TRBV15,CATSRSSGANVLTF,TGTGCCACCAGCAGAAGCTCTGGGGCCAACGTCCTGACTTTC
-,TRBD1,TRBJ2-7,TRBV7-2,CASSLYRGSLSYEQYF,TGTGCCAGCAGCTTATACAGGGGGAGCCTCTCCTACGAGCAGTACTTC
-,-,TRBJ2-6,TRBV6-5,CASTRGSGANVLTF,TGTGCCAGCACTCGGGGTTCTGGGGCCAACGTCCTGACTTTC
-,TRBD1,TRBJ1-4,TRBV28,CASGSLTGGVGEKLFF,TGTGCCAGCGGTTCTCTGACAGGGGGCGTCGGCGAAAAACTGTTTTTT
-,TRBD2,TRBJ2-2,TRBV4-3,CASSQDLWTSGRATSGELFF,TGCGCCAGCAGCCAAGATTTGTGGACTAGCGGGAGGGCCACTTCCGGGGAGCTGTTTTTT
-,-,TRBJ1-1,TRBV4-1,CASSQRRGVLGAEAFF,TGCGCCAGCAGCCAACGACGAGGGGTACTTGGGGCTGAAGCTTTCTTT
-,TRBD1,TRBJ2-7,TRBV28,CASMTGIRYEQYF,TGTGCCAGCATGACAGGGATCCGATACGAGCAGTACTTC
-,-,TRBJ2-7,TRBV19,CASRRGDEQYF,TGTGCCAGCCGGAGAGGGGACGAGCAGTACTTC
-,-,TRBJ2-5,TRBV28,CASSSNNRVRYF,TGTGCCAGCAGTTCTAACAACAGGGTGCGGTACTTC
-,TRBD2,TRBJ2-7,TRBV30,CAWSVSGSLYEQYF,TGTGCCTGGAGTGTGAGCGGGAGTTTGTACGAGCAGTACTTC
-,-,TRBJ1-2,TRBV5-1,CASSLAGNGYTF,TGCGCCAGCAGCTTGGCAGGGAACGGCTACACCTTC